This TCR beta chain derives from a study of T cells after yellow fever vaccination. Study-wide results and limits: The booster saw the reappearance of most primary-vaccination clones (approximately 96% CD4, 88% CD8). Highly abundant clonotypes carried over from the bulk population could end up in FACS-sorted repertoires as contaminants.

With respect to this clonotype: What it binds is not known.

Germline V gene sequence: CDR1 SGHVS, CDR2 FQNEAQ. The CDR3 spans 15 residues. Trimming shortened V by 4 bases and J by 4 bases, and 13 bases separated the two germline ends. In making TCR cDNA, 5'RACE template switching added a universal primer site and UMIs to it. MiXCR, run by TCRdb on the 5' RACE reads, gives a single entry per CDR3 protein. The repertoire holds approximately 300,000 distinct CDR3 sequences, with roughly 6.8% as singletons. The source material was PBMCs, sampled roughly seven weeks after the first yellow fever vaccination. The origin of this receptor is a man in his late teens or twenties who received the YFV17D yellow fever vaccine. The chain couples TRBV7-8 to TRBJ1-4, with D maybe TRBD1 (6 bases). The CDR3 here is CASSSDRSLNEKLFF. CDR3 nucleotides: TGTGCCAGCAGCTCCGACAGGTCTCTTAATGAAAAACTGTTTTTT.